Many counts were recorded for the clone carrying this T cell receptor (beta chain). Germline loops: CDR1 LNHDA, CDR2 SQIVND (reference sequence). Trimming pared 5 bases from V and 13 bases from J, leaving 20 bases between. This CDR3 is built from 14 residues. The data are from a study of T cells in Graves' hyperthyroidism and ophthalmopathy. Amplified TCR beta CDR3 regions derived from RNA transcripts. The TCR CDR3 first-round RT-PCR relied on the HTBI primer set. MiXCR was run by TCRdb on the multiplex PCR reads, yielding one entry per CDR3 protein. The repertoire consists of approximately 870,000 distinct CDR3 sequences, with about 38% occurring once and the leading ten covering approximately 8.7%.

The TCR was taken from a man between 18 and 29 years old with Graves' hyperthyroidism. Input material: blood. This chain links TRBV19 with TRBJ1-4; D perhaps matches TRBD1 (6 bases). The CDR3 loop reads CASSGTAYSTGLFF. CDR3 DNA sequence: TGTGCCAGTAGTGGGACCGCCTACTCGACAGGACTGTTTTTT.